Presented here are 21 T cell receptor beta chains from one specimen sequenced in a study of blood T cell repertoires in COVID-19 (dated by TCRdb to the early 2020s). The library relied on the immunoSEQ multiplex PCR assay. In TCRdb, the immuneACCESS table is reduced to in-frame sequences with V and J assigned. These tables do not hold every clone; where another copy was compared, an unresolved V gene accounts for under half, and the others remain unexplained. The sample table contains roughly 170,000 clones; only one count was recorded for 75% to 90% of them. Approximately 4.7% of the sample belongs to the ten largest clones. The sequenced sample consisted of PBMCs or T cells enriched from blood (not recorded which). Receptors were obtained from a woman between 45 and 65 years old who had recovered from COVID-19.

The chain employs TRBV6-5 and TRBJ2-2, with 7 positions matching TRBD1. Unmatched junction bases numbered 6, after V lost 6 bases and J lost 2 bases. The CDR3 covers 15 residues. In germline, CDR1 is MNHEY, CDR2 SVGAGI. CDR3 in amino acids: CASRGTELNTGELFF. In nucleotides, the CDR3 is TGTGCCAGCAGGGGGACAGAACTCAACACCGGGGAGCTGTTTTTT.

The V gene is TRBV6-6, the J gene TRBJ1-5; TRBD1 matches 8 bases. Germline values: CDR1 MNHNY, CDR2 SVGAGI (reference sequence). J gave up 5 bases and V 5 bases, and 5 bases lay outside the gene matches. The CDR3 consists of 14 residues. The CDR3 bases are TGTGCCAGCAGTAGCCTGACAGGGGATCAGCCCCAGCATTTT. The encoded protein is CASSSLTGDQPQHF.

The V gene is TRBV11-3, the J gene TRBJ2-3; possible D gene TRBD2, 5 bases. The CDR3 spans 12 residues. The V end lost 1 base, the J end lost 6 bases, and 5 bases lay between the germline ends. Germline V gene sequence: CDR1 SGHNT, CDR2 YENEEA. CDR3 amino acids: CASSLAGDTQYF. The CDR3 DNA sequence: TGTGCCAGCAGCTTAGCGGGGGATACGCAGTATTTT. Drawing the rest from reference TRBV11-3 and TRBJ2-3, the complete variable domain is EAGVVQSPRYKIIEKKQPVAFWCNPISGHNTLYWYLQNLGQGPELLIRYENEEAVDDSQLPKDRFSAERLKGVDSTLKIQPAELGDSAVYLCASSLAGDTQYFGPGTRLTVL.

The sample holds one count of this clone. V is TRBV7-9 and J is TRBJ2-7; 7 nucleotides match TRBD1. The V segment lost 3 bases and the J segment 3 bases; nucleotides outside the gene matches: 2. Per the germline V gene, CDR1 is SEHNR and CDR2 is FQNEAQ (reference sequence). The CDR3 extends over 13 amino acids. CDR3 sequence: CASSFTGVYEQYV. The CDR3 coding sequence is TGTGCCAGCAGCTTTACAGGGGTCTACGAGCAGTACGTC.

This chain connects TRBV7-2 to TRBJ2-5, with TRBD2 as a possible D gene (5 bases). The CDR3 length is 13 residues. V was shortened by 5 bases and J by 5 bases, with 12 bases between the two germline ends. Germline V gene sequence: CDR1 SGHTA, CDR2 FQGNSA. CDR3: CASSQNEGETQYF. The CDR3 DNA reads as TGTGCCAGCAGCCAAAACGAGGGTGAGACCCAGTACTTC.

V gene TRBV10-1 combines with J gene TRBJ1-4; 9 nucleotides line up with TRBD1. Unmatched junction bases numbered 8, after V lost 1 base and J lost 8 bases. The CDR3 totals 16 residues. The germline V gene has CDR1 WNHNN and CDR2 SYGVQD (reference sequence). The CDR3: CASSECTGGRREKLFF. In nucleotides, the CDR3 is TGCGCCAGCAGTGAGTGCACAGGGGGCAGAAGGGAAAAACTGTTTTTT.

This chain links TRBV7-2 with TRBJ2-2; weak D call: TRBD1 (5 bases). Germline V gene lookup returns CDR1 SGHTA and CDR2 FQGNSA. The CDR3 sequence is 14 residues long. Trimming removed 1 base at V and 6 bases at J, with 9 bases between. The DNA of the CDR3 is TGTGCCAGCAGCTTAGGCTTCAGGGCCGGGGAGCTGTTTTTT. Its translation is CASSLGFRAGELFF. Looking up the rest from reference TRBV7-2 and TRBJ2-2 gives the full variable domain: GAGVSQSPSNKVTEKGKDVELRCDPISGHTALYWYRQSLGQGLEFLIYFQGNSAPDKSGLPSDRFSAERTGGSVSTLTIQRTQQEDSAVYLCASSLGFRAGELFFGEGSRLTVL.

The V and J genes are TRBV7-8 and TRBJ1-2; D is possibly TRBD1 (5 bases). The CDR3 contains 13 residues. The germline CDR1 and CDR2 sequences are SGHVS and FQNEAQ. The V and J ends lost 5 bases and 2 bases respectively, with 9 bases between them. The CDR3 DNA reads as TGTGCCAGCAGCATGGACATCAACTATGGCTACACCTTC. Amino acid sequence: CASSMDINYGYTF.

This clone was counted once. The V and J genes are TRBV12-3 or TRBV12-4 and TRBJ1-5; D is unresolved. V dropped 6 bases and J dropped 1 base, with 7 bases sitting between them. The CDR3 runs to 13 residues. CDR3 sequence reads: CASRLGSNQPQHF. The CDR3 DNA sequence: TGTGCCAGCAGACTAGGGAGCAATCAGCCCCAGCATTTT.

This rearrangement joins TRBV5-6 to TRBJ1-2; D is unclear. Germline V gene sequence: CDR1 SGHDT, CDR2 YYEEEE. This CDR3 has 15 residues. V lost 0 bases, J lost 4 bases, and 13 bases lay in between. This CDR3 reads CASSLANSRPYGYTF. CDR3 in DNA: TGTGCCAGCAGCTTGGCCAACTCCAGGCCCTATGGCTACACCTTC.

This clone occurred once. At one of its ends the junction is not consistent with the germline gene, which may arise from a read error. CDR3 sequence (DNA): TGTGCTAGTGGTTTGGGGCCTTGGGACAGGGTTCAGGTTGGCGGGAGGGTAGTTCACTTC. Protein sequence: CASGLGPWDRVQVGGRVVHF. The chain couples TRBV12-5 to TRBJ2-4; TRBD1 or TRBD2 may be the D gene (9 bases each). The CDR3 spans 20 residues. Germline V gene lookup returns CDR1 LGHNT and CDR2 FRNRAP. Together with reference TRBV12-5 and TRBJ2-4, the CDR3 gives the full variable domain: DARVTQTPRHKVTEMGQEVTMRCQPILGHNTVFWYRQTMMQGLELLAYFRNRAPLDDSGMPKDRFSAEMPDATLATLKIQPSEPRDSAVYFCASGLGPWDRVQVGGRVVHFGAGTRLSVL.

This clone appeared a few times. The J gene is TRBJ1-3, the V gene TRBV4-3; D may be TRBD1 (6 bases). Germline V CDR1 and CDR2: LGHNA, YSLEER. V lost 0 bases and J lost 8, with 17 bases in between. This CDR3 region has 16 residues. CDR3 sequence (DNA): TGCGCCAGCAGCCAAGATCGGGGGGCGAGAGCGGACACCATATATTTT. Its protein is CASSQDRGARADTIYF.

This sequence joins TRBV11-2 and TRBJ1-2, with D possibly TRBD1 on 6 matching bases. The CDR3 consists of 14 residues. The germline V gene has CDR1 SGHAT and CDR2 FQNNGV. V lost 5 bases and J 9 bases, leaving 19 bases between the germline ends. The CDR3 reads CASSPYDRQASYTF. CDR3 coding DNA: TGTGCCAGCAGCCCGTACGATCGACAGGCGAGCTACACCTTC.

This chain connects TRBV19 to TRBJ1-6; maybe TRBD1 (5 bases). This CDR3 has 15 residues. Germline CDR1 reads LNHDA; CDR2 reads SQIVND (reference sequence). With 6 bases removed from V and 10 bases from J, the gap between germline ends came to 19 bases. Written as DNA, the CDR3 is TGTGCCAGTAGGTCCGCGAGGCAGGGAGGATCACCCCTCCACTTT. Translated: CASRSARQGGSPLHF. The variable domain in full, completed from reference TRBV19 and TRBJ1-6, reads DGGITQSPKYLFRKEGQNVTLSCEQNLNHDAMYWYRQDPGQGLRLIYYSQIVNDFQKGDIAEGYSVSREKKESFPLTVTSAQKNPTAFYLCASRSARQGGSPLHFGNGTRLTVT.

V gene TRBV9 combines with J gene TRBJ1-3, with TRBD1 as a possible D gene (6 bases). The germline gives CDR1 SGDLS, CDR2 YYNGEE. This CDR3 spans 15 amino acids. Deletions cut 3 bases from V and 3 bases from J, with 13 bases between. CDR3 loop: CASSENPGVGNTIYF. For the CDR3, the DNA is TGTGCCAGCAGCGAGAATCCAGGGGTTGGAAACACCATATATTTT.

This chain uses TRBV12-3 or TRBV12-4 with TRBJ1-1, with D possibly TRBD1 on 6 matching bases. The V and J ends lost 3 bases and 9 bases respectively, with 14 bases between them. This CDR3 is 13 amino acids long. Written as DNA, the CDR3 is TGTGCCAGCAGTTTCTGGGGGCGAGACCAAGCTTTCTTT. Residues: CASSFWGRDQAFF.

CDR3 loop: CASTLGQANTEAFF. The DNA for the CDR3 is TGTGCCAGCACCCTGGGACAGGCAAACACTGAAGCTTTCTTT. This sequence joins TRBV7-2 and TRBJ1-1, with 8 bases lining up with TRBD1. This CDR3 is 14 amino acids long. Germline V gene data show CDR1 as SGHTA and CDR2 as FQGNSA. V was clipped by 7 bases and J by 2 bases; unmatched bases: 6. The full variable domain, rest sourced from reference TRBV7-2 and TRBJ1-1, is GAGVSQSPSNKVTEKGKDVELRCDPISGHTALYWYRQSLGQGLEFLIYFQGNSAPDKSGLPSDRFSAERTGGSVSTLTIQRTQQEDSAVYLCASTLGQANTEAFFGQGTRLTVV.

The V call is TRBV7-3, the J call TRBJ1-1; a possible D gene is TRBD1 (6 bases). Germline assignment: CDR1 SGHTA and CDR2 FQGTGA. Trimming cost V 5 bases and J 0 bases, with 19 bases left between them. The CDR3 sequence is 17 residues long. The CDR3 loop reads CASSPRGQKGMNTEAFF. Here the CDR3 DNA reads TGTGCCAGCAGCCCTCGTGGACAGAAAGGGATGAACACTGAAGCTTTCTTT.

The chain recombines TRBV18 with TRBJ1-5; D call uncertain. The CDR3 sequence is 15 residues long. The germline V and J ends were trimmed by 3 bases and 3 bases, with 12 bases remaining between them. Per the germline V gene, CDR1 is KGHSH and CDR2 is LQKENI. Here the CDR3 DNA reads TGTGCCAGCTCACCCGAGGTATCGGACAATCAGCCCCAGCATTTT. Translated, it gives CASSPEVSDNQPQHF.

The chain uses TRBV5-8 and TRBJ1-4; 8 bases match TRBD1. This CDR3 region has 15 residues. Trimming removed 2 bases from V and 8 bases from J; junction bases left unmatched: 8. Per the germline V gene, CDR1 is SGHTS and CDR2 is YDEGEE. For the CDR3, the DNA is TGTGCCAGCAGCTTAGGACAGGGAGAGCGGGAAAAACTGTTTTTT. Amino acids: CASSLGQGEREKLFF.

The chain's CDR3 is CASRTPGQGRKGYTF. The CDR3 DNA is TGTGCCAGTAGAACCCCGGGACAGGGGCGGAAAGGCTACACCTTC. This chain joins TRBV19 and TRBJ1-2; TRBD1 aligns across 10 bases. V shed 6 bases, J shed 8 bases, and the junction held 12 bases outside the gene matches. Germline V gene data show CDR1 as LNHDA and CDR2 as SQIVND (reference sequence). The CDR3 has 15 amino acids.